One sample yielded the 9 T cell receptor beta chains listed below, sequenced in a study of T-cell reconstitution after alpha-beta-depleted transplantation in children (dated by TCRdb to about 2016). In light of the paper, this sample's treatment or condition label describes: allogeneic hematopoietic cell transplantation with graft depleted of TCRalphabeta T cells and CD19 B cells. Receptors were amplified or captured by PCR. For sequencing, an Illumina HiSeq 2500 was employed. To normalize quantification of the TCRbeta repertoire, the TCR libraries were built with molecular barcoding that relied on unique molecular identifiers. TCRdb took the public reads, trimmed them with fastp at Q25, ran MiXCR for clone calling and kept in-frame beta chains. Identical CDR3 protein sequences are pooled into one entry, listed with their most common genes and DNA. The sample table lists hundreds of thousands of distinct CDR3 sequences, roughly a tenth of them with a count of one. The top ten hold about 2% of the sample.

The source was PBMCs, collected before TCRalphabeta/CD19-depleted stem cell transplant. Receptors originate from a child aged 2-15 years with inherited bone marrow failure, due to receive a stem cell transplant.

This clonotype appeared a few times. This chain connects TRBV7-7 to TRBJ2-1, with D perhaps TRBD2 (6 bases). The germline V and J ends were trimmed by 1 base and 6 bases, with 13 bases remaining between them. Per germline, CDR1 SSHAT and CDR2 FNYEAQ (reference sequence). The CDR3 runs 15 residues. As DNA, the CDR3 is TGTGCCAGCAGCTTAGGTGGAGGGCCAGGCAATGAGCAGTTCTTC. Translation gives CASSLGGGPGNEQFF.

This clonotype was counted ten times or more. The chain uses TRBV19 and TRBJ2-7, with 9 bases identical to TRBD1. Germline V CDR1 and CDR2: LNHDA, SQIVND (reference sequence). J gave up 5 bases and V 2 bases, and 10 bases lay outside the gene matches. The CDR3 is 16 residues long. The chain's CDR3 is CASSILRGQGIHEQYF. CDR3 bases: TGTGCCAGTAGTATATTAAGAGGACAGGGGATCCACGAGCAGTACTTC.

The chain has TRBV20-1 and TRBJ1-2; unclear D gene. Per germline, CDR1 DFQATT and CDR2 SNEGSKA (reference sequence). The CDR3 sequence is 12 residues long. V shed 2 bases and J shed 6 bases, with 10 bases lying between them. The CDR3 nucleotides read TGCAGTGCTAGACGGGGAGGGAATGGCTACACCTTC. Translated: CSARRGGNGYTF.

This clonotype has just a few counts. The J gene is TRBJ1-5, the V gene TRBV20-1; D remains ambiguous. The germline V gene encodes CDR1 DFQATT and CDR2 SNEGSKA (reference sequence). Trimming stripped 3 bases from V and 1 base from J, with 10 bases between. This CDR3 has 14 residues. In nucleotides, the CDR3 is TGCAGTGCTAGGGGTAGTTCAAGCAATCAGCCCCAGCATTTT. It translates to CSARGSSSNQPQHF.

This clonotype was detected many times. This chain connects TRBV5-1 to TRBJ1-2, with unresolved D. This CDR3 comprises 14 residues. V was cut by 3 bases and J by 2 bases, with 11 bases left in between. Germline-derived CDR1 and CDR2 are SGHRS and YFSETQ. CDR3 DNA: TGCGCCAGCAGCTCAGAACCACAGAACTATGGCTACACCTTC. The encoded protein is CASSSEPQNYGYTF. Together with reference TRBV5-1 and TRBJ1-2, the CDR3 gives the full variable domain: KAGVTQTPRYLIKTRGQQVTLSCSPISGHRSVSWYQQTPGQGLQFLFEYFSETQRNKGNFPGRFSGRQFSNSRSEMNVSTLELGDSALYLCASSSEPQNYGYTFGSGTRLTVV.

This clonotype showed up just a few times. The V and J genes are TRBV20-1 and TRBJ2-5, with 8 bases aligning to TRBD2. Germline-derived CDR1 and CDR2 are DFQATT and SNEGSKA (reference sequence). J was trimmed by 5 bases and V by 6 bases; bases with no gene match: 14. The CDR3 loop spans 15 amino acids. Here the CDR3 DNA reads TGCAGTGCCTCAGGGGCTAGCGGGCGAAGGGAGACCCAGTACTTC. Protein sequence: CSASGASGRRETQYF.

This clonotype was picked up many times. This chain uses TRBV12-3 or TRBV12-4 with TRBJ1-2, with 10 nucleotides matching TRBD1. The CDR3 has 15 residues. The junction had 13 bases not matched to a gene; V was cut back by 2 bases and J by 13 bases. As DNA, the CDR3 is TGTGCCAGCAGTTTACTCGGGACAGGGGCTGACCTCGGCACCTTC. It translates to CASSLLGTGADLGTF.

This clonotype was counted ten times or more. The chain employs TRBV1 and TRBJ2-7; the table assigns TRBD2, which was not confirmed against the DNA. TRBV1 is a documented pseudogene. The CDR3 is made up of 15 amino acids. CDR3 residues: CTSIAPRGRNYEQYF. The CDR3 DNA is TGCACCAGCATCGCTCCTCGCGGGAGGAATTACGAGCAGTACTTC.

This clonotype occurred many times. The gene calls are TRBV18 and TRBJ2-7, with 10 nucleotides matching TRBD2. V lost 1 base and J lost 3; bases outside the gene matches: 3. The CDR3 totals 15 residues. Germline loops: CDR1 KGHSH, CDR2 LQKENI. The CDR3 nucleotides read TGTGCCAGCTCACCACTACTAGCGGGAAGCTACGAGCAGTACTTC. This gives the protein CASSPLLAGSYEQYF.